This entry concerns a single T cell receptor beta chain. Looked up from germline, CDR1 is DFQATT and CDR2 is SNEGSKA (reference sequence). J gave up 0 bases and V 3 bases, and 2 bases lay outside the gene matches. The CDR3 consists of 14 residues. This sample is part of a study of blood T cell repertoires in COVID-19. Study overall: The samples span acute and convalescent COVID-19 from the United States, Italy and Spain. Nucleic acid was either cDNA or gDNA, and it came from T cells, B-cell-depleted T cells, or PBMCs.

In the original processing: Nucleated cell counts were estimated from reference gene primer amplification. The assay was immunoSEQ multiplex PCR, and TCRdb's table has in-frame clones only and misses some. Clone size and V and J calls were adopted from that table, with D and trimming inferred from the DNA. The sample yields about 300,000 clones, approximately 88% seen once. This sequence joins TRBV20-1 and TRBJ2-3; 8 bases fit TRBD1. Sequenced sample: peripheral blood. The receptor comes from a woman younger than 45 who had recovered from COVID-19. The CDR3 DNA follows: TGCAGTGCTAGTAACAGGGGGAGCACAGATACGCAGTATTTT. Encoded protein: CSASNRGSTDTQYF.